A single sample is the source of the 20 T cell receptor beta chains below, sequenced in a study of T cells in Graves' hyperthyroidism and ophthalmopathy. RNA transcripts gave rise to amplified TCR beta CDR3 regions. Initially, a first-round RT-PCR of the TCR CDR3 employed the HTBI primer set. TCRdb itself ran the multiplex PCR reads through MiXCR, one entry per CDR3 protein. The data contain fewer than 650,000 distinct CDR3 sequences, 40% to 50% of them singletons. The sample comprised peripheral blood or thyroid tissue (not recorded which). These receptors all come from an adult woman with Graves' disease, either hyperthyroidism or ophthalmopathy (not recorded which).

This clonotype was detected many times. The rearrangement joins TRBV11-2 to TRBJ1-4; 7 bases agree with TRBD1. The length of the CDR3 is 15 residues. Germline CDR1 and CDR2: SGHAT and FQNNGV. The junction had 11 bases not matched to a gene; V was cut back by 5 bases and J by 8 bases. CDR3 coding DNA: TGTGCCAGCAGCCCCGACAGGGTTGGGGGAGAAAAACTGTTTTTT. Translated: CASSPDRVGGEKLFF.

This clonotype was seen repeatedly, ten times or more. V and J are TRBV4-1 and TRBJ2-6, with 7 bases fitting TRBD2. In germline, CDR1 is MGHRA, CDR2 YSYEKL. After removal of 1 base from V and 0 bases from J, the junction contained 0 bases not matched to a gene. The length of the CDR3 is 16 residues. CDR3 loop: CASSQGGGSGANVLTF. DNA of the CDR3: TGCGCCAGCAGCCAAGGGGGGGGCTCTGGGGCCAACGTCCTGACTTTC.

The V and J genes are TRBV7-6 and TRBJ2-1; tentatively, D is TRBD1 or TRBD2 (5 bases each). From germline, CDR1 is SGHVS and CDR2 FNYEAQ. Trimming left V 3 bases short and J 3 bases short, with 6 bases between. The CDR3 runs 13 residues. The CDR3, as DNA: TGTGCCAGCAGCTTGGGACGCTACAATGAGCAGTTCTTC. Its translation: CASSLGRYNEQFF.

This clonotype was recorded many times. The chain is built from TRBV20-1 and TRBJ1-6; TRBD1 aligns across 7 bases. After removal of 3 bases from V and 8 bases from J, the junction contained 13 bases not matched to a gene. The germline CDR1 and CDR2 sequences are DFQATT and SNEGSKA (reference sequence). This CDR3 contains 16 residues. The CDR3 DNA follows: TGCAGTGCTAGGATTTTAAGGGGGACAGCCGATTCACCCCTCCACTTT. Translating gives CSARILRGTADSPLHF.

This clonotype was recorded at least ten times. One junction end does not reproduce the germline sequence, and a read error may be involved. This sequence joins TRBV5-1 and TRBJ1-2; D perhaps matches TRBD1 (6 bases). The germline V gene encodes CDR1 SGHRS and CDR2 YFSETQ. The CDR3 consists of 13 residues. CDR3 loop: CASSLDRNYGYTF. The CDR3 DNA reads as TGTGCCAGCAGCCTTGACAGGAACTATGGCTACACCTTC. The whole variable domain, filled in from reference TRBV5-1 and TRBJ1-2, reads KAGVTQTPRYLIKTRGQQVTLSCSPISGHRSVSWYQQTPGQGLQFLFEYFSETQRNKGNFPGRFSGRQFSNSRSEMNVSTLELGDSALYLCASSLDRNYGYTFGSGTRLTVV.

The chain has TRBV12-3 or TRBV12-4 and TRBJ1-4, with 7 bases that match TRBD1. Trimming took 7 bases from V and 8 from J; bases not matched to a gene: 13. The CDR3 is 15 residues long. The CDR3 loop reads CASKSEGGAGEKLFF. CDR3 DNA: TGTGCCAGCAAGTCGGAAGGGGGCGCCGGGGAAAAACTGTTTTTT.

The chain carries TRBV29-1 and TRBJ1-2, with D possibly TRBD1 on 5 matching bases. CDR3 length: 13 amino acids. CDR1 SQVTM and CDR2 ANQGSEA come from the germline V gene. Trimming took 3 bases from V and 4 from J, leaving 12 bases between them. Written as DNA, the CDR3 is TGCAGCGTTGATTCGGCAGGGACCTATGGCTACACCTTC. This gives the protein CSVDSAGTYGYTF.

The chain recombines TRBV12-3 or TRBV12-4 with TRBJ2-7; 12 positions match TRBD2. The length of the CDR3 is 13 residues. CDR3 loop: CARGTSGPYEQYF. DNA of the CDR3: TGTGCTAGGGGGACTAGCGGGCCCTACGAGCAGTACTTC.

This chain joins TRBV19 and TRBJ2-7; 9 bases match TRBD2. Germline assignment: CDR1 LNHDA and CDR2 SQIVND (reference sequence). The CDR3 is made up of 13 amino acids. Written as DNA, the CDR3 is TGTGCTGGGATCGGGACTAGCACCTACGAGCAGTACTTC. This sequence encodes CAGIGTSTYEQYF. The variable domain in full, completed from reference TRBV19 and TRBJ2-7, reads DGGITQSPKYLFRKEGQNVTLSCEQNLNHDAMYWYRQDPGQGLRLIYYSQIVNDFQKGDIAEGYSVSREKKESFPLTVTSAQKNPTAFYLCAGIGTSTYEQYFGPGTRLTVT.

This clonotype was recorded once. The V call is TRBV7-9, the J call TRBJ1-4; tentative D call: TRBD1 (5 bases). Germline lookup yields CDR1 SEHNR and CDR2 FQNEAQ (reference sequence). The CDR3 extends over 14 amino acids. Trimming removed 5 bases from V and 8 bases from J, with 15 bases in between. The chain's CDR3 is CASSHRDEGEKLFF. As DNA, the CDR3 is TGTGCCAGCAGCCACCGGGACGAAGGAGAAAAACTGTTTTTT.

This clonotype has only a few counts. This CDR3 is CSALAPTKLTQYF. The CDR3 DNA sequence: TGCAGCGCCCTAGCGCCAACCAAGTTGACCCAGTACTTC. The rearrangement joins TRBV29-1 to TRBJ2-5; a possible D gene is TRBD2 (6 bases). CDR3 size: 13 residues. Trimming took 7 bases from V and 7 from J, leaving 19 bases between them. Germline assignment: CDR1 SQVTM and CDR2 ANQGSEA.

This clonotype was counted a single time. One end of the junction does not line up with germline, which may come from a read error. The chain employs TRBV6-2 or TRBV6-3 and TRBJ1-1; 7 positions agree with TRBD1. Per the germline V gene, CDR1 is MNHEY and CDR2 is SVGEGT. The CDR3 runs to 16 residues. CDR3 sequence reads: CASTTGGWGQYTEAFF. CDR3 nucleotides: TGTGCCAGCACCACGGGGGGATGGGGACAGTACACCGAAGCTTTCTTT.

This clonotype was counted only a few times. The gene calls are TRBV24-1 and TRBJ2-7, with TRBD1 identical over 9 bases. Germline CDR1 reads KGHDR; CDR2 reads SFDVKD. The length of the CDR3 is 14 residues. The ends lost 1 base at V and 7 bases at J; junction bases unmatched: 4. For the CDR3, the DNA is TGTGCCACCAGTGATTTTGATGGGACAGGGGAGCAGTACTTC. Translating gives CATSDFDGTGEQYF.

This clonotype was seen at least ten times. The rearrangement uses TRBV29-1 and TRBJ1-1; a possible D gene is TRBD1 (6 bases). Germline-derived CDR1 and CDR2 are SQVTM and ANQGSEA. This CDR3 comprises 15 residues. Trimming stripped 3 bases from V and 3 bases from J, with 17 bases between. The CDR3 reads CSVDGIRGEDTEAFF. CDR3 sequence (DNA): TGCAGCGTTGATGGGATCAGGGGAGAGGACACTGAAGCTTTCTTT.

The gene calls are TRBV15 and TRBJ1-5; perhaps TRBD1 as D (5 bases). The CDR3 length is 15 residues. V was pared by 3 bases and J by 0 bases, with 9 bases between. Germline CDR1 is LNHNV and CDR2 is YYDKDF (reference sequence). The CDR3 region is CATSSLGLSNQPQHF. The CDR3 coding sequence is TGTGCCACCAGCAGCTTGGGGCTTAGCAATCAGCCCCAGCATTTT. Full variable domain (rest looked up from reference TRBV15 and TRBJ1-5): DAMVIQNPRYQVTQFGKPVTLSCSQTLNHNVMYWYQQKSSQAPKLLFHYYDKDFNNEADTPDNFQSRRPNTSFCFLDIRSPGLGDTAMYLCATSSLGLSNQPQHFGDGTRLSIL.

The CDR3 DNA reads as TGTGCCAGCTCACTGGTAGGGGGCCGGGGCACTGAAGCTTTCTTT. The encoded protein is CASSLVGGRGTEAFF. V and J are TRBV7-2 and TRBJ1-1; 7 bases fit TRBD1. Germline CDR1 SGHTA, CDR2 FQGNSA. This CDR3 contains 15 residues. Trimming removed 8 bases from V and 4 bases from J; junction bases left unmatched: 13.

The chain recombines TRBV7-2 with TRBJ1-6; D perhaps matches TRBD1 (6 bases). CDR3 length equals 15 residues. Trimming left V 0 bases short and J 7 bases short, with 10 bases between. Germline CDR1 SGHTA, CDR2 FQGNSA. The CDR3 DNA sequence: TGTGCCAGCAGCTTAGCGACAGGCTACAATTCACCCCTCCACTTT. It specifies CASSLATGYNSPLHF. The whole variable domain, filled in from reference TRBV7-2 and TRBJ1-6, reads GAGVSQSPSNKVTEKGKDVELRCDPISGHTALYWYRQSLGQGLEFLIYFQGNSAPDKSGLPSDRFSAERTGGSVSTLTIQRTQQEDSAVYLCASSLATGYNSPLHFGNGTRLTVT.

This clonotype showed up many times. The genes are TRBV7-9 and TRBJ1-4; D remains ambiguous. V gave up 5 bases and J gave up 7 bases, with 8 bases separating them. Germline CDR1 reads SEHNR; CDR2 reads FQNEAQ (reference sequence). The CDR3 extends over 12 amino acids. Here the CDR3 DNA reads TGTGCCAGCAGCATTAATATTGAAAAACTGTTTTTT. This gives the protein CASSINIEKLFF.

This clonotype has ten or more counts. The V and J genes are TRBV7-9 and TRBJ1-6; unclear D gene. Trimming stripped 5 bases from V and 7 bases from J, with 6 bases between. In germline, CDR1 is SEHNR, CDR2 FQNEAQ (reference sequence). This CDR3 comprises 12 residues. CDR3 amino acids: CASSIINSPLHF. CDR3 DNA sequence: TGTGCCAGCAGCATCATAAATTCACCCCTCCACTTT.

V gene TRBV2 combines with J gene TRBJ2-7, with D unclear. Germline CDR1 and CDR2: SNHLY and FYNNEI. There are 14 residues in the CDR3. V shed 2 bases and J shed 2 bases, with 10 bases lying between them. The CDR3, as DNA: TGTGCCAGCAGTGAATCGCGGCTTCCCTACGAGCAGTACTTC. Protein sequence: CASSESRLPYEQYF.